A selection of T cell receptor beta chains follows, all from one sample in a study of T cells in Graves' hyperthyroidism and ophthalmopathy. From the multiplex PCR reads, TCRdb called clonotypes with MiXCR, one entry per CDR3 protein. Of 300,000 to 400,000 distinct CDR3 sequences listed, around a sixth were seen once; the top ten hold under 55%. Sequencing input: blood. The receptors originated from a woman aged 50 to 60 with Graves' hyperthyroidism. Each CDR3 is given with its conserved first and last residue. The order of the fields is V gene, J gene, clone size, D gene, CDR3 DNA, CDR3 protein. D genes are given only for firm matches. Size is omitted from some rows. Given values are once, few, many or a class for expanded clones.

V gene: TRBV28
J gene: TRBJ2-7
clone size: many
D gene: TRBD1
CDR3 DNA: TGTGCCAGCAGGTACGACGGGACAGGGGTCGGCGAGCAGTACTTC
CDR3 protein: CASRYDGTGVGEQYF

V gene: TRBV19
J gene: TRBJ1-2
clone size: .
D gene: .
CDR3 DNA: TGTGCCAATAGTATAGCCGGAGACTTATTTAACTATGGCTACACCTTC
CDR3 protein: CANSIAGDLFNYGYTF

V gene: TRBV3-1
J gene: TRBJ2-7
clone size: few
D gene: TRBD2
CDR3 DNA: TGTGCCAGCAGCCAAGATCTGTCACTAGCGGACGTCTACGAGCAGTACTTC
CDR3 protein: CASSQDLSLADVYEQYF

V gene: TRBV7-3
J gene: TRBJ2-1
clone size: many
D gene: TRBD2
CDR3 DNA: TGTGCCAGCAGCCCCTACCTGGGACTAGACATAAATGAGCAGTTCTTC
CDR3 protein: CASSPYLGLDINEQFF

V gene: TRBV9
J gene: TRBJ2-3
clone size: many
D gene: TRBD1
CDR3 DNA: TGTGCCAGCAGCGTAGGACAGGGAATAGATACGCAGTATTTT
CDR3 protein: CASSVGQGIDTQYF

V gene: TRBV11-1
J gene: TRBJ2-2
clone size: .
D gene: TRBD2
CDR3 DNA: TGTGCCAGCATACTAGCGGGAGGGACCGGGGAGCTGTTTTTT
CDR3 protein: CASILAGGTGELFF

V gene: TRBV11-2
J gene: TRBJ2-7
clone size: .
D gene: .
CDR3 DNA: TGTGCCACCAGCAGAGCCTCTAGCGCGAGCTCCTACGAGCAGTACTTC
CDR3 protein: CATSRASSASSYEQYF

V gene: TRBV6-1
J gene: TRBJ2-2
clone size: .
D gene: TRBD2
CDR3 DNA: TGTGCCAGCAGATCGCCGGGACTAACAACCGGGGAGCTGTTTTTT
CDR3 protein: CASRSPGLTTGELFF

V gene: TRBV12-3/TRBV12-4
J gene: TRBJ2-3
clone size: .
D gene: .
CDR3 DNA: TGTGCCAGCAGCTTAACTAGTTTGTCAGATACGCAGTATTTT
CDR3 protein: CASSLTSLSDTQYF

V gene: TRBV5-1
J gene: TRBJ2-2
clone size: .
D gene: .
CDR3 DNA: TGCGCCAGCAGCTTGGCCTTGGACACCGGGGAGCTGTTTTTT
CDR3 protein: CASSLALDTGELFF

V gene: TRBV12-3/TRBV12-4
J gene: TRBJ1-3
clone size: many
D gene: .
CDR3 DNA: TGTGCCAGCAGTACGGACGGAAACACCATATATTTT
CDR3 protein: CASSTDGNTIYF

V gene: TRBV5-1
J gene: TRBJ1-4
clone size: few
D gene: TRBD1
CDR3 DNA: TGCGCCAGCAGCTTGAACATCGGGACAGGGGGCCCTAATGAAAAACTGTTTTTT
CDR3 protein: CASSLNIGTGGPNEKLFF

V gene: TRBV5-6
J gene: TRBJ1-6
clone size: .
D gene: .
CDR3 DNA: TGTGCCAGCAGCTCCAACGAGTGGGGTCATTCACCCCTCCACTTT
CDR3 protein: CASSSNEWGHSPLHF

V gene: TRBV3-1
J gene: TRBJ2-1
clone size: .
D gene: .
CDR3 DNA: TGTGCCAGCAGCCAATCAGGGGATGAGCAGTTCTTC
CDR3 protein: CASSQSGDEQFF

V gene: TRBV12-3/TRBV12-4
J gene: TRBJ1-1
clone size: few
D gene: .
CDR3 DNA: TGTGCCAGCAGTTTAGGGATAGGGACTGAAGCTTTCTTT
CDR3 protein: CASSLGIGTEAFF

V gene: TRBV9
J gene: TRBJ2-7
clone size: .
D gene: .
CDR3 DNA: TGTGCCAGCAGCGTAGCGGGTAGCGTTAGCTCCTACGAGCAGTACTTC
CDR3 protein: CASSVAGSVSSYEQYF

V gene: TRBV6-1
J gene: TRBJ2-3
clone size: many
D gene: .
CDR3 DNA: TGTGCCAGCACCGACAGCCGCACAGATACGCAGTATTTT
CDR3 protein: CASTDSRTDTQYF

V gene: TRBV2
J gene: TRBJ2-1
clone size: many
D gene: TRBD1
CDR3 DNA: TGTGCCAGCAGTCGACAGGGCAATGAGCAGTTCTTC
CDR3 protein: CASSRQGNEQFF

V gene: TRBV20-1
J gene: TRBJ1-5
clone size: few
D gene: .
CDR3 DNA: TGCAGTGCTAGCCCTGCTCGGGGTCTCAGGGAGGGCAATCAGCCCCAGCATTTT
CDR3 protein: CSASPARGLREGNQPQHF

V gene: TRBV20-1
J gene: TRBJ1-1
clone size: .
D gene: .
CDR3 DNA: TGCAGTGCTAGAGATCTGTTCGGGGATCCCACTGAAGCTTTCTTT
CDR3 protein: CSARDLFGDPTEAFF

V gene: TRBV4-1
J gene: TRBJ1-2
clone size: .
D gene: TRBD1
CDR3 DNA: TGCGCCAGCAGCCAGCGCACAGGGGATCTGTCCTATGGCTACACCTTC
CDR3 protein: CASSQRTGDLSYGYTF

V gene: TRBV19
J gene: TRBJ1-1
clone size: .
D gene: .
CDR3 DNA: TGTGCCAGTAGTCCGACCATTCGGAACACTGAAGCTTTCTTT
CDR3 protein: CASSPTIRNTEAFF

V gene: TRBV12-3/TRBV12-4
J gene: TRBJ1-5
clone size: .
D gene: .
CDR3 DNA: TGTGCCAGCAGAGGATTAGGAACGATTGGCAATCAGCCCCAGCATTTT
CDR3 protein: CASRGLGTIGNQPQHF

V gene: TRBV28
J gene: TRBJ2-7
clone size: many
D gene: TRBD2
CDR3 DNA: TGTGCCAGCAGTCGACTAGCGGGAGGGCCCTACGAGCAGTACTTC
CDR3 protein: CASSRLAGGPYEQYF

V gene: TRBV7-2
J gene: TRBJ1-3
clone size: few
D gene: .
CDR3 DNA: TGTGCCAGCAGCTTCTCCGGGACGCCCTTCTCTGGAAACACCATATATTTT
CDR3 protein: CASSFSGTPFSGNTIYF

V gene: TRBV20-1
J gene: TRBJ2-5
clone size: .
D gene: TRBD2
CDR3 DNA: TGCAGTGCTAGAAAAGCGGGAGGCTGGGGAGAGACCCAGTACTTC
CDR3 protein: CSARKAGGWGETQYF

V gene: TRBV2
J gene: TRBJ2-5
clone size: .
D gene: TRBD1
CDR3 DNA: TGTGCCAGCAGTAAAGGGACAGGAGTGCGGGAGACCCAGTACTTC
CDR3 protein: CASSKGTGVRETQYF

V gene: TRBV29-1
J gene: TRBJ2-2
clone size: few
D gene: TRBD1
CDR3 DNA: TGCAGCGTTGGTCCGGACAGGAGAACCGGGGAGCTGTTTTTT
CDR3 protein: CSVGPDRRTGELFF

V gene: TRBV20-1
J gene: TRBJ2-1
clone size: few
D gene: .
CDR3 DNA: TGCAGTGCTAGGGTTGGAGGCGGGTACAATGAGCAGTTCTTC
CDR3 protein: CSARVGGGYNEQFF

V gene: TRBV5-8
J gene: TRBJ1-1
clone size: .
D gene: .
CDR3 DNA: TGTGCCAGCAGCTTGCCACTTTCCCTCTCAGACACATCACAGGGCGTTTTCACTGAAGCTTTCTTT
CDR3 protein: CASSLPLSLSDTSQGVFTEAFF

V gene: TRBV3-1
J gene: TRBJ2-3
clone size: many
D gene: TRBD1
CDR3 DNA: TGTGCCAGCAGCCAAGATTTAGAGGGGGCTGTGACAGATACGCAGTATTTT
CDR3 protein: CASSQDLEGAVTDTQYF

V gene: TRBV5-1
J gene: TRBJ2-1
clone size: few
D gene: TRBD1
CDR3 DNA: TGCGCCAGCAGCTCGACGGGACAGGGATACAATGAGCAGTTCTTC
CDR3 protein: CASSSTGQGYNEQFF

V gene: TRBV12-3/TRBV12-4
J gene: TRBJ2-1
clone size: many
D gene: TRBD2
CDR3 DNA: TGTGCCAGCAGTGGACTAGCGGGAGACCACAATGAGCAGTTCTTC
CDR3 protein: CASSGLAGDHNEQFF

V gene: TRBV5-1
J gene: TRBJ1-1
clone size: many
D gene: .
CDR3 DNA: TGCGCCAGCAGCTTGTTTACGAACACTGAAGCTTTCTTT
CDR3 protein: CASSLFTNTEAFF

V gene: TRBV18
J gene: TRBJ1-2
clone size: few
D gene: .
CDR3 DNA: TGTGCCAGCTCACCTAACAGGGATGGCTACACCTTC
CDR3 protein: CASSPNRDGYTF

V gene: TRBV2
J gene: TRBJ2-1
clone size: .
D gene: .
CDR3 DNA: TGTGCCAGCAGTGGAGAACTCTTAGGGGGGTCCTACAATGAGCAGTTCTTC
CDR3 protein: CASSGELLGGSYNEQFF

V gene: TRBV28
J gene: TRBJ1-2
clone size: many
D gene: .
CDR3 DNA: TGTGCCAGCAGACCACAGGAGGATGGCTACACCTTC
CDR3 protein: CASRPQEDGYTF

V gene: TRBV24-1
J gene: TRBJ1-5
clone size: few
D gene: .
CDR3 DNA: TGTGCCACCAGTGATCCAGGGGATCAGCCCCAGCATTTT
CDR3 protein: CATSDPGDQPQHF

V gene: TRBV6-1
J gene: TRBJ1-1
clone size: many
D gene: .
CDR3 DNA: TGTGCCAGCAGTCCGACAAACACTGAAGCTTTCTTT
CDR3 protein: CASSPTNTEAFF